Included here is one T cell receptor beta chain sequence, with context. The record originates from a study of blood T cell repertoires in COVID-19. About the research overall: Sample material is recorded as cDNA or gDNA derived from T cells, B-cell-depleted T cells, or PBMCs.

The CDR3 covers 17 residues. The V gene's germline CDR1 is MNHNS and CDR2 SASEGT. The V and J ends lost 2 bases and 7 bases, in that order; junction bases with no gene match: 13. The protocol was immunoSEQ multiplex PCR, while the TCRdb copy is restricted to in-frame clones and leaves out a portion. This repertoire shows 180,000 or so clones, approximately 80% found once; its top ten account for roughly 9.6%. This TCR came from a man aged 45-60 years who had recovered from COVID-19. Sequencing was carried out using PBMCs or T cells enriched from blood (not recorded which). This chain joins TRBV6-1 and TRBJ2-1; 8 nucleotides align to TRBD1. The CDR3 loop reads CASSERHYGQGGNEQFF. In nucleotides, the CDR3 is TGTGCCAGCAGTGAAAGGCACTACGGACAGGGCGGGAATGAGCAGTTCTTC.